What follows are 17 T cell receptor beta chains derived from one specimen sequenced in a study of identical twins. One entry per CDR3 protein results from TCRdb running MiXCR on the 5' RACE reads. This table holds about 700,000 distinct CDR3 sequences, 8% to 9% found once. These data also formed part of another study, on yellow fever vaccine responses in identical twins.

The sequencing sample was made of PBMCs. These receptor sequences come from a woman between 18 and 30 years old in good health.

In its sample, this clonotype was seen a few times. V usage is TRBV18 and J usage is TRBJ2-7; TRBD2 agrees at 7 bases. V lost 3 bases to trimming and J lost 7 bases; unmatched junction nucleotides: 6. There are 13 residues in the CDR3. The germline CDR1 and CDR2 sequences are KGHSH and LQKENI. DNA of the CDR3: TGTGCCAGCTCACCCCAAGCGGGATGGGAGCAGTACTTC. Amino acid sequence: CASSPQAGWEQYF. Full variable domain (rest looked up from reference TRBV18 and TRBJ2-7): NAGVMQNPRHLVRRRGQEARLRCSPMKGHSHVYWYRQLPEEGLKFMVYLQKENIIDESGMPKERFSAEFPKEGPSILRIQQVVRGDSAAYFCASSPQAGWEQYFGPGTRLTVT.

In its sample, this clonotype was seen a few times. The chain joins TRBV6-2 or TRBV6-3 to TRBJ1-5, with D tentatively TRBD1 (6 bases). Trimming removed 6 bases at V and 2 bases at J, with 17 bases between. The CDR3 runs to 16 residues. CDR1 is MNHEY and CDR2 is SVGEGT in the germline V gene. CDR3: CASSPPQGGGNQPQHF. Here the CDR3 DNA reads TGTGCCAGCAGCCCTCCACAGGGCGGGGGCAATCAGCCCCAGCATTTT.

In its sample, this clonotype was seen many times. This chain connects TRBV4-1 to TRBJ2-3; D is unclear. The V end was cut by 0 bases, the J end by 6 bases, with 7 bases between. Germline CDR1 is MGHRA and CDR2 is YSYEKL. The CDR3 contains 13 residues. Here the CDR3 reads CASSQEIPDTQYF. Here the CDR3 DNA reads TGCGCCAGCAGCCAAGAAATCCCCGATACGCAGTATTTT.

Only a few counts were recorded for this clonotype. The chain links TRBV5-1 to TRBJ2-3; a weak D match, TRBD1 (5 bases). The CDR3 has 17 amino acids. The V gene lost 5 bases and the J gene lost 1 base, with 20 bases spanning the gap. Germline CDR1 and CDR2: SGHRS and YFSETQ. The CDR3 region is CASSYQGVEFGTDTQYF. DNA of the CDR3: TGCGCCAGCAGTTATCAGGGCGTGGAGTTTGGCACAGATACGCAGTATTTT.

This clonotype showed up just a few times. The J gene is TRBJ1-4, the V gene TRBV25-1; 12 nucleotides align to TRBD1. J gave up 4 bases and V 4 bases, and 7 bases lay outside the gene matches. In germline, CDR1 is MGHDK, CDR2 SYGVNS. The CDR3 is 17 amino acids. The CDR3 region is CASSARDRGLNNEKLFF. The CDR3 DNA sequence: TGTGCCAGCAGTGCTCGGGACAGGGGGCTTAATAATGAAAAACTGTTTTTT.

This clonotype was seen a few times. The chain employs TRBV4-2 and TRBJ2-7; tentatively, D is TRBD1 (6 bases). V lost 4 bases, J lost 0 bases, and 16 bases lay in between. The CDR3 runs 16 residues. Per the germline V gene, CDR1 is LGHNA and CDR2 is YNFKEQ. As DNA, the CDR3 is TGTGCCAGCAGCCCACCCACGCCACAGGGCTCCTACGAGCAGTACTTC. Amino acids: CASSPPTPQGSYEQYF.

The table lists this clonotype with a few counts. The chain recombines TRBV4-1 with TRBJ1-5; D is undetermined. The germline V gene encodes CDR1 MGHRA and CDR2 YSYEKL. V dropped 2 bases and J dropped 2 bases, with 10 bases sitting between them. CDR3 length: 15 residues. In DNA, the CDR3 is TGCGCCAGCAGCCAAACGGGAGTGGGCAATCAGCCCCAGCATTTT. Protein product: CASSQTGVGNQPQHF.

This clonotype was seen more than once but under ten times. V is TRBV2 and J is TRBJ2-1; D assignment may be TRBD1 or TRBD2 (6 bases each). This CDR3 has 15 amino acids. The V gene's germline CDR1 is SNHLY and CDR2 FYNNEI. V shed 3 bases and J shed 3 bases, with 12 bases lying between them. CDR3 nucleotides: TGTGCCAGCAGTGATTTAGGGGGGAACTACAATGAGCAGTTCTTC. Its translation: CASSDLGGNYNEQFF.

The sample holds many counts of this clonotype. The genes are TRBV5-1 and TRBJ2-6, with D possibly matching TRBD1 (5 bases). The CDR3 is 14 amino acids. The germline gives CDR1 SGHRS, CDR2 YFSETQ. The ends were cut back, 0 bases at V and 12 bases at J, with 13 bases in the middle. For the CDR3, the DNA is TGCGCCAGCAGCTTGGGATCGACAGACCCCGTCCTGACTTTC. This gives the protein CASSLGSTDPVLTF.

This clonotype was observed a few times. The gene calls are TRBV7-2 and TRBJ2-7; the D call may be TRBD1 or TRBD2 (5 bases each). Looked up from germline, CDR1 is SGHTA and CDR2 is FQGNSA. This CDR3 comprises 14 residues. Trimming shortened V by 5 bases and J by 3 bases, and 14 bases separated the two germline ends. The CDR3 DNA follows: TGTGCCAGCAGCACAGGACGCGGAGGCTACGAGCAGTACTTC. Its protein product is CASSTGRGGYEQYF.

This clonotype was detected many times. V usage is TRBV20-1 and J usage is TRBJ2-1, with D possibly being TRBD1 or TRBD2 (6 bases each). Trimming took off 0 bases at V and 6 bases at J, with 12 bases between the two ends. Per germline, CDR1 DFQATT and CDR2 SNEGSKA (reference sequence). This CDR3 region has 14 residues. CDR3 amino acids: CSARDKRGLNEQFF. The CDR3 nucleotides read TGCAGTGCTAGAGATAAACGGGGGCTCAATGAGCAGTTCTTC.

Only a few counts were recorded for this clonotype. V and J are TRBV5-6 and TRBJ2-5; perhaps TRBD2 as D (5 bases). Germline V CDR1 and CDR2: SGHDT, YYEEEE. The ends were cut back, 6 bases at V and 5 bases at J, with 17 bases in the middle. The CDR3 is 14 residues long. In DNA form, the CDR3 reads TGTGCCAGCACCTGGTTCCGAAGGGAGGAGACCCAGTACTTC. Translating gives CASTWFRREETQYF.

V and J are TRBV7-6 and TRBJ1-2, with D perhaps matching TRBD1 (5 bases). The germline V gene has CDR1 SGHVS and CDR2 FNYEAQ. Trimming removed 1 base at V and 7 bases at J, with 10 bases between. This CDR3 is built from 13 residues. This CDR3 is CASSLVGGSGYTF. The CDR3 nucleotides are TGTGCCAGCAGCTTAGTTGGGGGTTCTGGCTACACCTTC.

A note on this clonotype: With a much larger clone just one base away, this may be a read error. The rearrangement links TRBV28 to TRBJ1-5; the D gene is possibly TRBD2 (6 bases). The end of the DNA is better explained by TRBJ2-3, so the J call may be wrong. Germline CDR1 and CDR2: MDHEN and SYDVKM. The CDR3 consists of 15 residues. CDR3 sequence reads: CASSFAGSSNQPQYF. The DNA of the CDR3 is TGTGCCAGCAGTTTCGCGGGAAGTAGCAATCAGCCCCAGTATTTT.

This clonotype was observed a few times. The CDR3 spells CASSDFGGSSYNEQFF. The DNA of the CDR3 is TGTGCCAGCAGTGATTTCGGGGGCTCCTCCTACAATGAGCAGTTCTTC. The genes are TRBV2 and TRBJ2-1; D possibly uses TRBD1 or TRBD2 (6 bases each). The V end lost 3 bases, the J end lost 0 bases, and 12 bases lay between the germline ends. This CDR3 has 16 amino acids. Germline CDR1 is SNHLY and CDR2 is FYNNEI.

Here the CDR3 reads CASSLDLGSSGEQYF. For the CDR3, the DNA is TGCGCCAGCAGCTTGGATCTAGGATCCTCTGGCGAGCAGTACTTC. V and J are TRBV5-1 and TRBJ2-7; D gene unclear. Trimming pared 0 bases from V and 6 bases from J, leaving 16 bases between. The CDR3 loop spans 15 amino acids. Germline loops: CDR1 SGHRS, CDR2 YFSETQ. The full variable domain, rest sourced from reference TRBV5-1 and TRBJ2-7, is KAGVTQTPRYLIKTRGQQVTLSCSPISGHRSVSWYQQTPGQGLQFLFEYFSETQRNKGNFPGRFSGRQFSNSRSEMNVSTLELGDSALYLCASSLDLGSSGEQYFGPGTRLTVT.

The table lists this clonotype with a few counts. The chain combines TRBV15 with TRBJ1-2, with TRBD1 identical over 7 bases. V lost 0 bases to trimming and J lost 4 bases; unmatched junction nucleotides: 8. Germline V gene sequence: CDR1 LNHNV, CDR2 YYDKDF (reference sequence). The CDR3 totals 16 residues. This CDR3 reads CATSRDRRGLGYGYTF. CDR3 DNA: TGTGCCACCAGCAGAGATCGGAGGGGGCTGGGCTATGGCTACACCTTC.